This T cell receptor beta chain was recorded in a study of T-cell reconstitution after alpha-beta-depleted transplantation in children. Study-wide results and caveats: Alpha-beta T cells present about two months after transplant were reported to originate from several hundred expanded graft clones. Most T-cell counts and diversity one year after the transplant came from T cells that were newly produced. It was surviving recipient T cells and thymic progenitors that gave some patients high TCRbeta diversity at day 60.

A TCRbeta library incorporating unique molecular identifiers was prepared. Each CDR3 protein is one row after TCRdb ran MiXCR on the PCR reads. The sample records fewer than 550,000 distinct CDR3 sequences, 9.5% to 12% being singletons. This clonotype was detected a few times. What it recognizes is unknown. The sequences come from PBMCs, mostly from graft donor cells, collected 180 days after TCRalphabeta/CD19-depleted stem cell transplant. The clonotype was recovered from a female patient younger than 10 who had a stem cell transplant for aplastic anemia, so the T cells may come from the graft donor.

This CDR3 is CASNDPPLAGGTDTQYF. CDR3 bases: TGTGCCAGCAACGACCCCCCACTAGCGGGAGGCACAGATACGCAGTATTTT. This rearrangement joins TRBV28 to TRBJ2-3, with 11 bases matching TRBD2. The germline CDR1 and CDR2 sequences are MDHEN and SYDVKM. Trimming took 7 bases from V and 1 from J; bases not matched to a gene: 10. CDR3 length: 17 residues.